This T cell receptor beta chain was documented in a study of immune heterogeneity within non-small cell lung tumors. This clonotype turned up a few times. The antigen remains undetermined. CDR3 length equals 16 residues. Germline V gene data show CDR1 as MGHDK and CDR2 as SYGVNS. V shed 2 bases and J shed 0 bases, with 8 bases lying between them. Broader study findings: Local tumor mutational burden showed a correlation with local T-cell clonality that was moderate but significant (R approximately 0.35). Tumor sites in a patient shared identical dominant CDR3 beta clonotypes and also carried site-unique high-frequency clones.

Per sample, approximately 0.6 ug of bulk tumor genomic DNA was the template used. During surgery, several far-apart biopsies were obtained from every primary tumor. It was patients with untreated, newly diagnosed non-small cell lung cancer who underwent curative surgery. Multiplex PCR amplified the TCR beta CDR3 region. Its first round ran for approximately 10 cycles with 32 V and 13 J primers. TCRdb re-called the multiplex PCR reads with MiXCR, one entry per CDR3 protein. This table has tens of thousands of distinct CDR3 sequences, around 28% appearing once. The source material was lung tumor tissue. The chain joins TRBV25-1 to TRBJ2-6; D call uncertain. The clonotype comes from a man aged 35 to 55 with non-small cell lung cancer. CDR3 region: CASSERKNSGANVLTF. The CDR3 DNA reads as TGTGCCAGCAGTGAACGGAAAAACTCTGGGGCCAACGTCCTGACTTTC.